A single sample is the source of the 16 T cell receptor beta chains below, sequenced in a study of CD8 T cells in ankylosing spondylitis. No antigen has been identified for these receptors. Via MiXCR, TCRdb re-called the 5' RACE reads, giving one row per CDR3 protein. The data show about 540,000 distinct CDR3 sequences, 10% to 15% seen once. Study-wide results and limits: In ankylosing spondylitis blood, a motif of roughly eight highly homologous TCR beta variants appeared characteristic.

What was sequenced was blood, either unsorted or a sorted T cell fraction (not recorded which). The receptor source for this set is a male donor with ankylosing spondylitis.

This clonotype has only a few counts. This rearrangement joins TRBV7-2 to TRBJ2-1, with unresolved D. The CDR3 contains 14 residues. The V gene's germline CDR1 is SGHTA and CDR2 FQGNSA. Between the trimmed V and J ends, which lost 1 base and 8 bases, there was a span of 12 bases. CDR3: CASSLGAGLYEQFF. For the CDR3, the DNA is TGTGCCAGCAGCTTAGGGGCCGGGCTATATGAGCAGTTCTTC.

The genes are TRBV24-1 and TRBJ2-2, with a tentative D call TRBD1 (6 bases). This CDR3 region has 17 residues. Germline V gene lookup returns CDR1 KGHDR and CDR2 SFDVKD. V shed 3 bases and J shed 0 bases, with 13 bases lying between them. CDR3 amino acids: CATSDGGWTANTGELFF. CDR3 nucleotide sequence: TGTGCCACCAGTGATGGGGGATGGACAGCGAACACCGGGGAGCTGTTTTTT.

CDR3 coding DNA: TGTGCCAGCAGCTTAGAACTAGCGGGAGTATTTCCTTCGCAGTATTTT. It yields the protein CASSLELAGVFPSQYF. V is TRBV7-2 and J is TRBJ2-3, with 11 nucleotides matching TRBD2. The trim removed 1 base at V and 10 bases at J, leaving 10 bases unmatched. This CDR3 region has 16 residues. CDR1 is SGHTA and CDR2 is FQGNSA in the germline V gene.

The rearrangement uses TRBV7-9 and TRBJ2-1, with 11 bases matching TRBD2. The CDR3 consists of 16 residues. Germline trimming cut 5 bases from V and 0 bases from J; bases unmatched to any gene: 3. The germline CDR1 and CDR2 sequences are SEHNR and FQNEAQ (reference sequence). The CDR3 DNA sequence: TGTGCCAGCAGCCCGACTAGCGGGGACTCCTACAATGAGCAGTTCTTC. Protein sequence: CASSPTSGDSYNEQFF.

This clonotype was seen many times. The chain employs TRBV5-1 and TRBJ2-5; D gene ambiguous. CDR1 is SGHRS and CDR2 is YFSETQ in the germline V gene. This CDR3 region has 14 residues. V dropped 4 bases and J dropped 5 bases, with 15 bases sitting between them. CDR3 in amino acids: CASSPYSLGETQYF. In DNA form, the CDR3 reads TGCGCCAGCAGCCCCTACAGCCTCGGGGAGACCCAGTACTTC.

This clonotype was counted ten times or more. This sequence joins TRBV5-1 and TRBJ2-7; TRBD1 matches at 8 bases. The J segment lost 7 bases and the V segment lost 5 bases, leaving 11 bases of the junction unmatched. The CDR3 has 14 amino acids. CDR1 and CDR2 from the germline V gene are SGHRS and YFSETQ. CDR3 DNA sequence: TGCGCCAGCAGAACTGGACAGGGAGATGGAGAGCAGTACTTC. It specifies CASRTGQGDGEQYF.

In this sample, this clonotype turned up a few times. The chain links TRBV15 to TRBJ2-7; D tentatively reads TRBD1 or TRBD2 (5 bases each). CDR3 length: 13 amino acids. V shed 0 bases and J shed 5 bases, with 8 bases lying between them. The germline CDR1 and CDR2 sequences are LNHNV and YYDKDF (reference sequence). The CDR3 sequence: CATSRDRGDEQYV. CDR3 DNA sequence: TGTGCCACCAGCAGAGATAGAGGGGACGAGCAGTACGTC.

The chain employs TRBV20-1 and TRBJ1-3; D perhaps matches TRBD1 (5 bases). Trimming left V 0 bases short and J 8 bases short, with 20 bases between. Looked up from germline, CDR1 is DFQATT and CDR2 is SNEGSKA (reference sequence). CDR3 length equals 16 residues. The CDR3 sequence: CSARDSGPASLDTIYF. As DNA, the CDR3 is TGCAGTGCTAGAGATTCGGGACCAGCTTCCTTGGACACCATATATTTT.

This clonotype was detected only a few times. This chain connects TRBV29-1 to TRBJ1-1; D not certain. Looked up from germline, CDR1 is SQVTM and CDR2 is ANQGSEA. The CDR3 is 13 residues long. Trimming removed 0 bases at V and 0 bases at J, with 5 bases between. CDR3 sequence: CSVEEVLNTEAFF. Written as DNA, the CDR3 is TGCAGCGTTGAAGAGGTATTGAACACTGAAGCTTTCTTT.

The table lists this clonotype with a few counts. This rearrangement joins TRBV5-5 to TRBJ2-2; 7 nucleotides agree with TRBD2. The V segment lost 5 bases and the J segment 0 bases; nucleotides outside the gene matches: 7. The CDR3 is 16 amino acids. The germline gives CDR1 SGHKS, CDR2 YYEKEE (reference sequence). The CDR3 loop reads CASSSYGTTNTGELFF. As DNA, the CDR3 is TGTGCCAGCAGTTCTTATGGGACTACGAACACCGGGGAGCTGTTTTTT.

The genes are TRBV11-2 and TRBJ2-1; D assignment may be TRBD1 or TRBD2 (5 bases each). Germline values: CDR1 SGHAT, CDR2 FQNNGV. This CDR3 has 14 residues. The V and J ends lost 8 bases and 0 bases respectively, with 11 bases between them. The CDR3 region is CASGMRGSYNEQFF. The CDR3 DNA sequence: TGTGCCAGCGGCATGAGGGGCTCCTACAATGAGCAGTTCTTC.

The V gene is TRBV15, the J gene TRBJ1-4; 8 bases align to TRBD1. Germline V gives CDR1 LNHNV, CDR2 YYDKDF (reference sequence). This CDR3 has 15 amino acids. V lost 3 bases and J lost 3; bases outside the gene matches: 3. The DNA of the CDR3 is TGTGCCACCAGCAGCTACAGGGGGGCTAATGAAAAACTGTTTTTT. Translating gives CATSSYRGANEKLFF.

This clonotype occurred many times. The chain employs TRBV7-7 and TRBJ2-3; D is unclear. The CDR3 is 14 residues long. CDR1 is SSHAT, CDR2 FNYEAQ, per germline (reference sequence). The V gene lost 4 bases and the J gene lost 2 bases, with 10 bases spanning the gap. The CDR3 DNA sequence: TGTGCCAGCAGCTCGAAAGGAGTCACAGATACGCAGTATTTT. This codes for CASSSKGVTDTQYF. Using reference TRBV7-7 and TRBJ2-3 for the parts outside the CDR3, the full variable domain is GAGVSQSPRYKVTKRGQDVTLRCDPISSHATLYWYQQALGQGPEFLTYFNYEAQPDKSGLPSDRFSAERPEGSISTLTIQRTEQRDSAMYRCASSSKGVTDTQYFGPGTRLTVL.

V usage is TRBV12-3 or TRBV12-4 and J usage is TRBJ2-1; unclear D gene. The CDR3 sequence is 16 residues long. V shed 2 bases and J shed 2 bases, with 13 bases lying between them. CDR3 DNA: TGTGCCAGCAGTTTAAGAGACTCTCCCCCCTACAATGAGCAGTTCTTC. It translates to CASSLRDSPPYNEQFF.

This clonotype was found many times. This rearrangement joins TRBV5-1 to TRBJ2-7; 9 bases align to TRBD2. Germline CDR1 is SGHRS and CDR2 is YFSETQ. V lost 7 bases, J lost 0 bases, and 8 bases stayed unmatched. The CDR3 runs 15 residues. The CDR3 coding sequence is TGCGCCAGCCGCCCGACTAGCGGATTCTCCTACGAGCAGTACTTC. Protein product: CASRPTSGFSYEQYF.

This clonotype was observed a handful of times. The chain combines TRBV10-3 with TRBJ2-3; 15 nucleotides match TRBD2. The CDR3 spans 17 residues. Trimming took 11 bases from V and 5 from J; bases not matched to a gene: 14. Germline CDR1 reads ENHRY; CDR2 reads SYGVKD. CDR3 nucleotide sequence: TGTGCCGTGGGAGGACTAGCGGGAGGGCCATTACTAGATACGCAGTATTTT. This encodes CAVGGLAGGPLLDTQYF.